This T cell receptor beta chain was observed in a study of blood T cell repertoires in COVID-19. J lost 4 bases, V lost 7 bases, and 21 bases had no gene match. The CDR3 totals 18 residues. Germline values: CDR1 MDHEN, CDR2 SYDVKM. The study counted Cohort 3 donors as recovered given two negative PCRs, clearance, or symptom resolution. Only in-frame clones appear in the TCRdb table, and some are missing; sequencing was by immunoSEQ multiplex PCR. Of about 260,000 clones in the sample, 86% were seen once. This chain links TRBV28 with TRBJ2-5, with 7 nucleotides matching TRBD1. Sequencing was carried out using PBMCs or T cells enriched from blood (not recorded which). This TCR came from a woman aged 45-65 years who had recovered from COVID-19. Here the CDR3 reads CASTRGRQYRGGAETQYF. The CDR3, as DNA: TGTGCCAGCACCAGGGGCCGGCAATACAGGGGTGGGGCAGAGACCCAGTACTTC.